Presented here are 18 T cell receptor beta chains from one specimen sequenced in a study of cytomegalovirus exposure and HLA in healthy donors. Some clones are missing from TCRdb's copy, which holds only in-frame ones; the method was immunoSEQ multiplex PCR. The sample shows 200,000 or so clones, approximately 80% of them seen only once. The sequenced sample consisted of PBMCs. These receptors all come from a man aged 18 to 30 in good health and CMV-seropositive.

The chain combines TRBV27 with TRBJ2-3; 8 bases agree with TRBD2. With 4 bases clipped from V and 3 bases from J, the junction kept 3 bases outside the gene matches. This CDR3 has 14 residues. Germline V gene data show CDR1 as MNHEY and CDR2 as SMNVEV (reference sequence). The CDR3 sequence: CASSWLAGTDTQYF. CDR3 nucleotides: TGTGCCAGCAGTTGGTTAGCGGGAACAGATACGCAGTATTTT.

The rearrangement joins TRBV9 to TRBJ1-4; 10 nucleotides line up with TRBD1. CDR1 SGDLS and CDR2 YYNGEE come from the germline V gene. The CDR3 totals 14 residues. J was trimmed by 7 bases and V by 3 bases; bases with no gene match: 3. This CDR3 reads CASSATGGLEKLFF. CDR3 DNA: TGTGCCAGCAGCGCGACAGGGGGCCTTGAAAAACTGTTTTTT.

This rearrangement joins TRBV19 to TRBJ1-5; D may be TRBD1 (5 bases). This CDR3 is built from 16 residues. Per germline, CDR1 LNHDA and CDR2 SQIVND (reference sequence). Between the trimmed V and J ends, which lost 3 bases and 0 bases, there was a span of 12 bases. The CDR3 nucleotides are TGTGCCAGTAGTATCACAGGAGACATTAGCAATCAGCCCCAGCATTTT. It encodes CASSITGDISNQPQHF. Supplemented by reference TRBV19 and TRBJ1-5, the full variable domain reads DGGITQSPKYLFRKEGQNVTLSCEQNLNHDAMYWYRQDPGQGLRLIYYSQIVNDFQKGDIAEGYSVSREKKESFPLTVTSAQKNPTAFYLCASSITGDISNQPQHFGDGTRLSIL.

This rearrangement joins TRBV28 to TRBJ1-2, with a possible D match to TRBD1 (6 bases). Trimming removed 2 bases from V and 5 bases from J, with 9 bases in between. CDR3 length equals 13 residues. In germline, CDR1 is MDHEN, CDR2 SYDVKM. CDR3 coding DNA: TGTGCCAGCAGTTTAGGACAGAGTTATGGCTACACCTTC. Its protein product is CASSLGQSYGYTF.

The chain couples TRBV30 to TRBJ2-7; 8 nucleotides match TRBD2. This CDR3 spans 12 amino acids. Looked up from germline, CDR1 is GTSNPN and CDR2 is SVGIG (reference sequence). J was trimmed by 7 bases and V by 5 bases; bases with no gene match: 7. Written as DNA, the CDR3 is TGTGCCTGGGGGACTAGGGGTTCGGAGCAGTACTTC. As protein: CAWGTRGSEQYF.

The chain carries TRBV7-8 and TRBJ2-7, with D maybe TRBD2 (5 bases). The CDR3 is 14 residues long. The germline V and J ends were trimmed by 3 bases and 0 bases, with 9 bases remaining between them. Germline CDR1 reads SGHVS; CDR2 reads FQNEAQ. The CDR3 region is CASSLSGSSYEQYF. Here the CDR3 DNA reads TGTGCCAGCAGCTTGAGCGGCAGCTCCTACGAGCAGTACTTC.

This chain uses TRBV18 with TRBJ2-7; 9 bases align to TRBD2. The germline V gene has CDR1 KGHSH and CDR2 LQKENI. The CDR3 is 13 amino acids. Trimming cost V 4 bases and J 6 bases; bases outside gene matches: 4. The CDR3 nucleotides read TGTGCCAGCTCACTAGCGGGAGTAAGCGAGCAGTACTTC. Residues: CASSLAGVSEQYF.

The V gene is TRBV27, the J gene TRBJ1-1; a weak D match, TRBD1 (5 bases). CDR1 MNHEY and CDR2 SMNVEV come from the germline V gene (reference sequence). V was pared by 7 bases and J by 7 bases, with 19 bases between. This CDR3 is 14 amino acids long. The CDR3 spells CASTPGGGRNEAFF. DNA for the CDR3: TGTGCCAGCACCCCGGGCGGGGGAAGGAATGAAGCTTTCTTT.

The chain employs TRBV5-6 and TRBJ2-6; TRBD2 is a possible D gene (5 bases). V was cut by 4 bases and J by 2 bases, with 10 bases left in between. The CDR3 is 15 residues long. Germline lookup yields CDR1 SGHDT and CDR2 YYEEEE. CDR3 coding DNA: TGTGCCAGCAGCGTCATGGAGGCTGGGGCCAACGTCCTGACTTTC. As protein: CASSVMEAGANVLTF. Supplemented by reference TRBV5-6 and TRBJ2-6, the full variable domain reads DAGVTQSPTHLIKTRGQQVTLRCSPKSGHDTVSWYQQALGQGPQFIFQYYEEEERQRGNFPDRFSGHQFPNYSSELNVNALLLGDSALYLCASSVMEAGANVLTFGAGSRLTVL.

This sequence joins TRBV6-1 and TRBJ1-2; TRBD1 aligns across 7 bases. Germline lookup yields CDR1 MNHNS and CDR2 SASEGT. Trimming removed 6 bases from V and 6 bases from J; junction bases left unmatched: 7. The CDR3 totals 13 residues. The CDR3 spells CASRIQGEDGYTF. Here the CDR3 DNA reads TGTGCCAGCAGGATCCAGGGGGAGGATGGCTACACCTTC.

The chain links TRBV6-5 to TRBJ2-1; 7 bases line up with TRBD2. With 3 bases clipped from V and 2 bases from J, the junction kept 4 bases outside the gene matches. The CDR3 totals 15 residues. Germline V CDR1 and CDR2: MNHEY, SVGAGI. The CDR3 protein is CASSYSGGTYNEQFF. The CDR3 DNA is TGTGCCAGCAGTTATTCGGGGGGAACCTACAATGAGCAGTTCTTC.

The genes are TRBV5-4 and TRBJ2-7; D is possibly TRBD1 (6 bases). Germline lookup yields CDR1 SGHNT and CDR2 YYREEE (reference sequence). The V gene lost 5 bases and the J gene lost 2 bases, with 14 bases spanning the gap. This CDR3 has 14 residues. The DNA of the CDR3 is TGTGCCAGCAGTTACAACAGGGACCCCTACGAGCAGTACTTC. Translation: CASSYNRDPYEQYF.

As to this clone: The identical CDR3 is also encoded by other nucleotide sequences in the sample. V gene TRBV27 combines with J gene TRBJ2-7; TRBD2 matches at 12 bases. Germline V gene sequence: CDR1 MNHEY, CDR2 SMNVEV (reference sequence). The J segment lost 4 bases and the V segment lost 5 bases, leaving 3 bases of the junction unmatched. The CDR3 covers 14 residues. CDR3 sequence (DNA): TGTGCCAGCAGTCCTAGCGGGAGGGGGTACGAGCAGTACTTC. It encodes CASSPSGRGYEQYF.

The chain has TRBV27 and TRBJ2-7; 9 bases fit TRBD1. V shed 5 bases, J shed 6 bases, and the junction held 11 bases outside the gene matches. The CDR3 has 15 residues. Per germline, CDR1 MNHEY and CDR2 SMNVEV (reference sequence). CDR3 protein: CASSTGQGGGREQYF. The CDR3 DNA follows: TGTGCCAGCAGTACGGGACAGGGTGGAGGACGCGAGCAGTACTTC.

This CDR3 reads CASSLNDGQRFF. The CDR3, as DNA: TGTGCCAGCAGTTTGAACGACGGACAGAGGTTTTTT. V and J are TRBV28 and TRBJ1-4, with D maybe TRBD1 (6 bases). V lost 3 bases and J lost 16, with 15 bases in between. Germline V lookup: CDR1 MDHEN, CDR2 SYDVKM. The length of the CDR3 is 12 residues.

In its sample, this clone ranks as medium-sized (0.01 to 0.1%). This chain uses TRBV2 with TRBJ2-7, with 8 positions matching TRBD2. Trimming took 2 bases from V and 2 from J; bases not matched to a gene: 11. The CDR3 has 17 residues. Germline assignment: CDR1 SNHLY and CDR2 FYNNEI. Here the CDR3 reads CASSELTGGTRTYEQYF. The CDR3 nucleotides read TGTGCCAGCAGTGAACTTACGGGGGGGACAAGGACCTACGAGCAGTACTTC.

This rearrangement joins TRBV30 to TRBJ2-1; TRBD2 is a possible D gene (5 bases). The CDR3 totals 15 residues. The V end lost 2 bases, the J end lost 4 bases, and 15 bases lay between the germline ends. Germline V gene lookup returns CDR1 GTSNPN and CDR2 SVGIG (reference sequence). The CDR3 region has the DNA TGTGCCTGGAGTCCACTAGAAAGTTCTTACAATGAGCAGTTCTTC. Translating gives CAWSPLESSYNEQFF.

V usage is TRBV4-2 and J usage is TRBJ2-7; TRBD1 matches 10 bases. The CDR3 totals 15 residues. The J segment lost 3 bases and the V segment lost 4 bases, leaving 6 bases of the junction unmatched. Looked up from germline, CDR1 is LGHNA and CDR2 is YNFKEQ. The CDR3 sequence is CASSPTGGALYEQYF. The DNA of the CDR3 is TGTGCCAGCAGCCCGACAGGGGGCGCCCTCTACGAGCAGTACTTC.